The next 8 T cell receptor beta chains were all read from a single sample in a study of blood T cell repertoires in COVID-19 (dated by TCRdb to 2018 to 2020). The library was obtained by the immunoSEQ multiplex PCR assay. The table comes from immuneACCESS by way of TCRdb, which keeps in-frame sequences with V and J called. Part of the clones is missing from these tables; in studies checked, under half for an unresolved V gene and the rest for unknown reasons. The sample table shows more than 200,000 clones, and over 75% are seen once. Of the sample, around 6.5% falls within the top ten clones. What was sequenced was peripheral blood. These receptors were collected from a man older than 75 with acute or convalescent COVID-19.

The rearrangement links TRBV3-1 (or the pseudogene TRBV3-2) to TRBJ2-2; 14 positions match TRBD2. Germline-derived CDR1 and CDR2 are LGHDT and YNNKEL (reference sequence). This CDR3 comprises 16 residues. V was clipped by 6 bases and J by 7 bases; unmatched bases: 7. The CDR3 DNA is TGTGCCAGCAGTCTGACTAGCGGGAGGGCCAACGGGGAGCTGTTTTTT. It encodes CASSLTSGRANGELFF.

The chain uses TRBV15 and TRBJ2-5; D may be TRBD1 (6 bases). Germline V gives CDR1 LNHNV, CDR2 YYDKDF (reference sequence). This CDR3 contains 14 residues. V lost 6 bases to trimming and J lost 0 bases, with 11 bases between them. The CDR3 DNA sequence: TGTGCCACCAGTAAAGGACAGAACCAAGAGACCCAGTACTTC. Its translation is CATSKGQNQETQYF.

This clone was seen a few times. This sequence joins TRBV30 and TRBJ2-2, with D perhaps TRBD1 (5 bases). CDR1 is GTSNPN, CDR2 SVGIG, per germline (reference sequence). V was pared by 1 base and J by 1 base, with 7 bases between. The CDR3 spans 14 residues. CDR3 in DNA: TGTGCCTGGAGTGGTGGACAGAACACCGGGGAGCTGTTTTTT. Translating it yields CAWSGGQNTGELFF.

V and J are TRBV2 and TRBJ1-5; D is undetermined. This CDR3 has 16 amino acids. Germline V lookup: CDR1 SNHLY, CDR2 FYNNEI. Between the trimmed V and J ends, which lost 3 bases and 1 base, there was a span of 13 bases. Here the CDR3 DNA reads TGTGCCAGCAGTGACCTTCAAGGGAGGAGCAATCAGCCCCAGCATTTT. Its protein product is CASSDLQGRSNQPQHF.

The chain combines TRBV10-3 with TRBJ2-5, with 8 bases lining up with TRBD1. This CDR3 is 18 amino acids long. Germline assignment: CDR1 ENHRY and CDR2 SYGVKD. The J segment lost 3 bases and the V segment lost 4 bases, leaving 16 bases of the junction unmatched. As DNA, the CDR3 is TGTGCCATCAGTGGGAATCAGGTGCAGGGGGCCCTGAAAGAGACCCAGTACTTC. This translates into CAISGNQVQGALKETQYF.

The chain links TRBV7-9 to TRBJ1-2; 7 nucleotides align to TRBD1. CDR3 length: 14 amino acids. Germline CDR1 and CDR2: SEHNR and FQNEAQ (reference sequence). J lost 5 bases, V lost 5 bases, and 8 bases had no gene match. Here the CDR3 reads CASSELGTAYGYTF. DNA of the CDR3: TGTGCCAGCAGCGAACTCGGGACAGCTTATGGCTACACCTTC.

The chain couples TRBV5-6 to TRBJ2-5, with 10 nucleotides matching TRBD2. This CDR3 is 17 amino acids long. From germline, CDR1 is SGHDT and CDR2 YYEEEE. V trimming: 5 bases; J trimming: 1 base; junction bases outside the gene matches: 11. The CDR3 sequence: CASRRATSGRIQETQYF. Here the CDR3 DNA reads TGTGCCAGCAGACGTGCGACTAGCGGGCGTATCCAAGAGACCCAGTACTTC.

V usage is TRBV20-1 and J usage is TRBJ2-7; no clear D. The germline V gene encodes CDR1 DFQATT and CDR2 SNEGSKA (reference sequence). The CDR3 spans 12 residues. Trimming removed 3 bases at V and 3 bases at J, with 9 bases between. CDR3 loop: CSASGYNYEQYV. The CDR3 DNA sequence: TGCAGTGCTAGTGGCTATAACTACGAGCAGTACGTC.